This T cell receptor (beta chain) appears in the sequencing data of a study of T-cell memory formation after mild COVID-19 (dated by TCRdb to the early 2020s). A note on the overall study: TCR sequence clusters from the two donors were found to be largely donor specific. In a couple of donors, T-cell clones that expanded and contracted after mild COVID-19 were followed by sequencing TCRalpha and TCRbeta repertoires longitudinally. Two young, previously healthy adult volunteers made up the cohort, one male and one female. On the study overall, not on this receptor specifically: The study included only a couple of mild cases, and larger cohorts that include severe cases with pre-infection samples were judged to be necessary. Contracting CD4+ clones appeared mostly in the CM and EM memory subsets, whereas CD8+ clones were enriched in EMRA. Whether the second-wave clones peaking on day 37 were SARS-CoV-2 specific was not confirmed. From day 15 to 85, contracting clones showed balanced CD4/CD8 phenotypes, whereas a second wave of clones that expanded from day 15 to 37 leaned towards CD4+. Some responding clones were detected in pre-infection memory, which suggested that pre-existing cross-reactive memory T cells had joined the SARS-CoV-2 response.

About this clonotype: The specificity of this receptor is unknown. One base away there is no much larger clone; base qualities are not given.

PBMCs were isolated by Ficoll-Paque density gradient centrifugation. CDR1 and CDR2, per the germline V gene (reference sequence), are DFQATT and SNEGSKA. Here V drops 6 bases and J drops 6 bases, and the junction holds 10 bases not matched to any gene. The CDR3 spans 14 residues, from the cysteine through the phenylalanine. This entry keeps only the CDR3 DNA: 42 bases, framed from base 1. Sequencing relied on an Illumina NovaSeq 6000. cDNA libraries for TCRalpha and TCRbeta were prepared by 5'RACE using constant-segment primers, with sample barcodes and unique molecular identifiers added. RNA was extracted from every sample with Trizol reagent. Library amplification was performed in two PCR steps, and a second sample barcode and Illumina TruSeq adapters were introduced in the second step. The libraries were sequenced on an Illumina NovaSeq using 2 x 150 bp paired-end reads. In the paper's pipeline: With migec v1.2.7, reads were demultiplexed and then collapsed into UMI-guided consensus sequences. With mixcr v2.1.11, UMI consensuses were aligned to TRA and TRB V and J templates and assembled into clonotypes. Expanded or contracted clonotypes were those called significant by both edgeR and NoisET, with noise models trained on biological replicates. For edgeR calls, the cutoffs were a false discovery rate-adjusted p below 0.01 and a log2 fold-change threshold of 1. As an exploratory analysis of dynamics, max-normalized trajectories of the 1000 most abundant clonotypes were examined by PCA with hierarchical clustering. Separately sequenced CD4+ and CD8+ repertoires were used to assign the CD4 or CD8 phenotype of responding clones. The public reads were reanalyzed by TCRdb: fastp trimming at Q25, MiXCR alignment, in-frame beta chains only. Under each unique CDR3 protein, matching rows form one entry showing the most common genes and DNA. TCRdb's processing, not the authors', yielded these V and J calls. The sample has roughly 160,000 distinct CDR3 sequences on record, around 13% of them singletons. The ten largest make up approximately 3.3% of the sample.

The chain is made from TRBV20-1 and TRBJ2-2; TRBD2 matches 7 bases in the middle. Sequences were obtained from PBMCs or a T cell subset sorted from them (not recorded which). This clonotype was sampled from a man aged 18 to 35 who had mild COVID-19 (a few samples of this study predate the infection). The sample titles of this study are shuffled in the database, so cell type and time point are left out; the donor was told from shared clones. The CDR3 region has the sequence CSARGLLAAGELFF. The bases are TGCAGTGCCCGGGGACTACTCGCGGCCGGGGAGCTGTTTTTT.